Described below is a single T cell receptor beta chain sequence and its context. What it binds is not known. V shed 6 bases and J shed 4 bases, with 10 bases lying between them. Germline CDR1 is MNHEY and CDR2 is SVGAGI. This CDR3 comprises 13 residues. Expressed TCRB transcripts were sequenced because the entire RNA isolate underwent reverse transcription. Around 4 million reads per sample were averaged for naive, central memory and regulatory samples. The assay was immunoSEQ multiplex PCR, and TCRdb's table has in-frame clones only and misses some. The data contain around 300,000 clones, about 10% of them singletons. This record comes from a study of beta chain features in type 1 diabetes. Study-wide points: With patients and controls alike, PCR might favor shorter templates to an equal degree.

Once sorted, every population was more than 95% pure. The V call is TRBV6-5, the J call TRBJ2-4, with D maybe TRBD1 (7 bases). The sequence came from a woman aged 25 to 39 in good health. The sample consisted of naive CD4+ T cells from blood. The CDR3 DNA reads as TGTGCCAGCAGCAGGGGGGCTAAAAACATTCAGTACTTC. Its translation is CASSRGAKNIQYF.